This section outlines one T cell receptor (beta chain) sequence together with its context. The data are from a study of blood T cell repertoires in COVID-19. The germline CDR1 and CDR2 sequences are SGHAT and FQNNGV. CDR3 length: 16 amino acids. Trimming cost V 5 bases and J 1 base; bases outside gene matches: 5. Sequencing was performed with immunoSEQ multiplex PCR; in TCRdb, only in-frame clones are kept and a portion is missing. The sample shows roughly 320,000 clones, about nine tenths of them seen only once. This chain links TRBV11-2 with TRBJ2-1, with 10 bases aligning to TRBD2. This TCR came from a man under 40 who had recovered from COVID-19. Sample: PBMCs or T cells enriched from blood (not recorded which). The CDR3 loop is CASSIGLAESYNEQFF. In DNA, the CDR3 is TGTGCCAGCAGCATAGGACTAGCGGAATCCTACAATGAGCAGTTCTTC.